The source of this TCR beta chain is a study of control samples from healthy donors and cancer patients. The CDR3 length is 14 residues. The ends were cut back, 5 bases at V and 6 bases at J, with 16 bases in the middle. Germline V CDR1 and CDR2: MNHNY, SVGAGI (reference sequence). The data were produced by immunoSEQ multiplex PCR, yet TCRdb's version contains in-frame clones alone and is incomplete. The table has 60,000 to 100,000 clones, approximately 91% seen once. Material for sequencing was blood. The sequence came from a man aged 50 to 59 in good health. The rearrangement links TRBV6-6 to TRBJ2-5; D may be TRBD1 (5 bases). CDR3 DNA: TGTGCCAGCAGTAGGGATCAGGGTTCGCAGACCCAGTACTTC. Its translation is CASSRDQGSQTQYF.